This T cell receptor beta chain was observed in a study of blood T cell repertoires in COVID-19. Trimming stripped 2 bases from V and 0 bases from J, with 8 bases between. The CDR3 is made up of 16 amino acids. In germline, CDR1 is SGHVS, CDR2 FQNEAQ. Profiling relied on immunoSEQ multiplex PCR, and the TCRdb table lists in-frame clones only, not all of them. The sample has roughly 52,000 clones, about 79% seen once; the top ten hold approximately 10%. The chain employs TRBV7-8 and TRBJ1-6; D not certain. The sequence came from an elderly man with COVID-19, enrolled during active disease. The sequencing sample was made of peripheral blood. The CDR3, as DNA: TGTGCCAGCAGCTTAATTGGGAGCTCCTATAATTCACCCCTCCACTTT. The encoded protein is CASSLIGSSYNSPLHF.